This T cell receptor beta chain was recorded in a study of T cell repertoires in cytomegalovirus infection. Overall study: Matching HLA type, along with CMV infection, was indicated by public TCR beta signatures. General study results and limits: Dominating the ex vivo response were TCR beta clonotypes that were CMV-specific and HLA-C-restricted. Pooled public TCR beta family frequency picked out CMV carriers with the relevant HLA.

From germline, CDR1 is DFQATT and CDR2 SNEGSKA (reference sequence). After removal of 0 bases from V and 0 bases from J, the junction contained 12 bases not matched to a gene. The CDR3 sequence is 20 residues long. In the case of this clonotype: As yet, its antigen is unknown.

One entry per CDR3 protein, called by TCRdb with MiXCR from the reads. The table includes roughly 600,000 distinct CDR3 sequences, approximately 24% detected once. The TCR sequence derives from a human donor in good health (CMV status not recorded). Some clones in this sample may be carry-over from other donors' samples. V usage is TRBV20-1 and J usage is TRBJ2-2; TRBD2 agrees at 11 bases. Sequencing input: CD8+ T cells from PBMCs. As DNA, the CDR3 is TGCAGTGCTAGAGATGACAAACTAGCGGGGGAGAACGCGAACACCGGGGAGCTGTTTTTT. Residues: CSARDDKLAGENANTGELFF.